Each of the 19 T cell receptor beta chains below was sequenced from the same sample in a study of T-cell reconstitution after alpha-beta-depleted transplantation in children. Unique molecular identifiers were incorporated into the prepared TCRbeta library. In TCRdb, the PCR reads were re-called with MiXCR into one record per CDR3 protein. The sample yields some 500,000 distinct CDR3 sequences, about 16% seen once. Sequenced here: PBMCs from the stem cell graft donor, sampled from the stem cell graft. The receptor set was obtained from a human donor who donated a stem cell graft to a child with acute lymphoblastic leukemia.

This chain's CDR3 is CSARDWTSGRTYNEQFF. CDR3 nucleotides: TGCAGTGCTAGAGACTGGACTAGCGGGAGGACCTACAATGAGCAGTTCTTC. The gene calls are TRBV20-1 and TRBJ2-1; TRBD2 matches 14 bases. Trimming at V came to 0 bases and at J to 2 bases, leaving 3 bases not matched to a gene. The CDR3 contains 17 residues. The germline CDR1 and CDR2 sequences are DFQATT and SNEGSKA (reference sequence).

This clonotype has only a few counts. J is TRBJ2-1 and V is TRBV7-3; TRBD2 aligns across 9 bases. This CDR3 comprises 15 residues. Germline-derived CDR1 and CDR2 are SGHTA and FQGTGA. V lost 5 bases, J lost 4 bases, and 6 bases stayed unmatched. The CDR3 reads CASSDLAGTYNEQFF. The CDR3 coding sequence is TGTGCCAGCAGCGACCTAGCGGGGACTTACAATGAGCAGTTCTTC. Supplemented by reference TRBV7-3 and TRBJ2-1, the full variable domain reads GAGVSQTPSNKVTEKGKYVELRCDPISGHTALYWYRQSLGQGPEFLIYFQGTGAADDSGLPNDRFFAVRPEGSVSTLKIQRTERGDSAVYLCASSDLAGTYNEQFFGPGTRLTVL.

V is TRBV6-4 and J is TRBJ1-6, with D perhaps TRBD1 (5 bases). V lost 2 bases and J lost 7, with 12 bases in between. CDR1 is MRHNA and CDR2 is SNTAGT in the germline V gene. The CDR3 has 15 residues. The CDR3 sequence: CASSDGEGTNSPLHF. Here the CDR3 DNA reads TGTGCCAGCAGTGACGGGGAAGGGACGAATTCACCCCTCCACTTT.

This clonotype was seen more than once but under ten times. This chain links TRBV4-1 with TRBJ1-5, with D perhaps matching TRBD1 (5 bases). The CDR3 runs to 15 residues. V was pared by 0 bases and J by 6 bases, with 12 bases between. Germline lookup yields CDR1 MGHRA and CDR2 YSYEKL. The CDR3 DNA reads as TGCGCCAGCAGCCAAGATCTGGGGGTGGGTCAGCCCCAGCATTTT. This translates into CASSQDLGVGQPQHF.

The chain employs TRBV21-1 and TRBJ2-1; TRBD2, the table's D call, was not compared with the DNA. TRBV21-1 is an annotated pseudogene. The CDR3 extends over 17 amino acids. This chain's CDR3 is CASSKAGLAGGSNEQFF. CDR3 sequence (DNA): TGTGCCAGCAGCAAAGCCGGACTAGCGGGAGGGTCCAATGAGCAGTTCTTC.

V and J are TRBV7-8 and TRBJ2-1, with 10 bases lining up with TRBD2. After removal of 1 base from V and 9 bases from J, the junction contained 9 bases not matched to a gene. This CDR3 region has 16 residues. The germline gives CDR1 SGHVS, CDR2 FQNEAQ. CDR3 residues: CASSLVRLAGVGEQFF. The CDR3 DNA reads as TGTGCCAGCAGCTTAGTCCGGCTAGCGGGAGTGGGTGAGCAGTTCTTC.

This rearrangement joins TRBV14 to TRBJ2-5; a possible D gene is TRBD1 (6 bases). V gave up 4 bases and J gave up 0 bases, with 12 bases separating them. Germline CDR1 SGHDN, CDR2 FVKESK. The CDR3 totals 15 residues. The CDR3 DNA sequence: TGTGCCAGCAGCCCGCAGACAGGCTACCAAGAGACCCAGTACTTC. It is translated as CASSPQTGYQETQYF. Based on the CDR3 plus reference TRBV14 and TRBJ2-5, the full variable domain is EAGVTQFPSHSVIEKGQTVTLRCDPISGHDNLYWYRRVMGKEIKFLLHFVKESKQDESGMPNNRFLAERTGGTYSTLKVQPAELEDSGVYFCASSPQTGYQETQYFGPGTRLLVL.

This clonotype occurred a few times. The chain uses TRBV5-1 and TRBJ2-5; 11 nucleotides agree with TRBD2. V gave up 1 base and J gave up 4 bases; unmatched junction bases: 6. CDR1 is SGHRS, CDR2 YFSETQ, per germline. This CDR3 is 16 amino acids long. CDR3 in amino acids: CASSLNGLAGGETQYF. The CDR3, as DNA: TGCGCCAGCAGCTTGAATGGTCTAGCGGGAGGAGAGACCCAGTACTTC.

On this clonotype: Germline and junction disagree at one end, which may indicate a read error. CDR3 in amino acids: CASSRGQGSYQQYF. The CDR3 nucleotides are TGTGCCAGTAGTAGGGGACAGGGATCCTACCAGCAGTACTTC. The rearrangement joins TRBV19 to TRBJ2-7; 9 bases are a match to TRBD1. Germline V gene lookup returns CDR1 LNHDA and CDR2 SQIVND (reference sequence). This CDR3 has 14 amino acids.

Points on this clonotype: One end of the junction fails to match germline, which may point to a read error. The J gene is TRBJ1-5, the V gene TRBV20-1; 8 bases are shared with TRBD1. The CDR3 contains 11 residues. The germline gives CDR1 DFQATT, CDR2 SNEGSKA (reference sequence). The CDR3 spells CSARVGQGPFF. The DNA of the CDR3 is TGCAGTGCTAGAGTTGGACAGGGACCTTTTTTT.

About this clonotype itself: The junction shows a germline mismatch at one end, possibly a read error. The CDR3 loop reads CASSLRGTTARNSQYF. The CDR3 coding sequence is TGTGCCAGCAGTCTACGCGGGACGACCGCCCGGAACAGTCAGTACTTC. The chain recombines TRBV12-3 or TRBV12-4 with TRBJ2-4; a possible D gene is TRBD2 (6 bases). The CDR3 has 16 amino acids.

A word on this clonotype: Possible read error: a much larger clone is one base away. This chain uses TRBV5-4 with TRBJ1-1; maybe TRBD1 (6 bases). The CDR3 consists of 16 residues. Germline CDR1 SGHNT, CDR2 YYREEE (reference sequence). CDR3 protein: CVSSLRPGAPNTEAFF. CDR3 DNA: TGTGTCAGCAGCTTGCGGCCAGGGGCCCCGAACACTGAAGCTTTCTTT. Supplemented by reference TRBV5-4 and TRBJ1-1, the full variable domain reads ETGVTQSPTHLIKTRGQQVTLRCSSQSGHNTVSWYQQALGQGPQFIFQYYREEENGRGNFPPRFSGLQFPNYSSELNVNALELDDSALYLCVSSLRPGAPNTEAFFGQGTRLTVV.

The chain couples TRBV29-1 to TRBJ1-1, with D unclear. Germline V CDR1 and CDR2: SQVTM, ANQGSEA. This CDR3 region has 13 residues. V was cut by 6 bases and J by 0 bases, with 11 bases left in between. The CDR3 bases are TGCAGCGTCCTTAACCCTTTGAACACTGAAGCTTTCTTT. Residues: CSVLNPLNTEAFF.

The gene calls are TRBV12-3 or TRBV12-4 and TRBJ2-1; possible D gene TRBD2, 6 bases. The CDR3 length is 14 residues. Trimming cost V 6 bases and J 7 bases, with 16 bases left between them. CDR3 sequence (DNA): TGTGCCAGCAGGGTCGCCGGGAGTATTAATGAGCAGTTCTTC. Amino acids: CASRVAGSINEQFF.

This clonotype came up a few times. V usage is TRBV11-2 and J usage is TRBJ1-2, with D perhaps matching TRBD1 (5 bases). In germline, CDR1 is SGHAT, CDR2 FQNNGV. CDR3 size: 14 residues. The ends were cut back, 5 bases at V and 8 bases at J, with 18 bases in the middle. As DNA, the CDR3 is TGTGCCAGCAGCCCGGGGCCCTCCACGGGAGGCTACACCTTC. Its translation is CASSPGPSTGGYTF.

The CDR3 loop reads CASSSFGTSEAGVGYEQYF. The DNA of the CDR3 is TGTGCCAGCAGCTCGTTCGGGACTAGCGAAGCGGGGGTGGGCTACGAGCAGTACTTC. This chain uses TRBV28 with TRBJ2-7; 10 nucleotides match TRBD2. This CDR3 is 19 amino acids long. Germline CDR1 is MDHEN and CDR2 is SYDVKM. With 6 bases clipped from V and 3 bases from J, the junction kept 20 bases outside the gene matches.

This clonotype has only one observation. The rearrangement uses TRBV25-1 and TRBJ2-1; 8 bases agree with TRBD1. Trimming cost V 8 bases and J 5 bases; bases outside gene matches: 11. Germline CDR1 reads MGHDK; CDR2 reads SYGVNS. The CDR3 sequence is 15 residues long. The CDR3 sequence is CASGTWTGSNNEQFF. In DNA, the CDR3 is TGTGCCAGCGGGACCTGGACAGGGAGCAACAATGAGCAGTTCTTC.

The chain recombines TRBV7-8 with TRBJ2-5; no reliable D call. Germline assignment: CDR1 SGHVS and CDR2 FQNEAQ. V was shortened by 5 bases and J by 2 bases, with 12 bases between the two germline ends. CDR3 length: 14 amino acids. This CDR3 reads CASSRLWRQETQYF. The CDR3 DNA follows: TGTGCCAGCAGCCGTCTTTGGCGGCAAGAGACCCAGTACTTC.

The chain combines TRBV27 with TRBJ1-5, with 7 bases aligning to TRBD1. This CDR3 region has 15 residues. Germline values: CDR1 MNHEY, CDR2 SMNVEV (reference sequence). After removal of 6 bases from V and 5 bases from J, the junction contained 10 bases not matched to a gene. This chain's CDR3 is CASRKGDSKDQPQHF. The CDR3 nucleotides are TGTGCCAGCAGAAAGGGGGACAGCAAAGATCAGCCCCAGCATTTT.